This TCR beta chain emerged from a study of blood T cell repertoires in COVID-19. Study summary: There were acute and convalescent COVID-19 samples, and they came from the United States, Italy and Spain. PBMCs, B-cell-depleted T cells, or T cells were the source of the cDNA or gDNA that made up the material.

In the authors' workflow: How many nucleated cells were present was estimated from reference gene primer amplification. The data were produced by immunoSEQ multiplex PCR, yet TCRdb's version contains in-frame clones alone and is incomplete. For V, J and clone size, that table is used; D and trimming come from the DNA. The profile shows approximately 470,000 clones, roughly 88% of them singletons. The CDR3 contains 21 residues. The sequence came from a human donor in a cohort sampled during active COVID-19. The chain employs TRBV21-1 and TRBJ1-3; no check of the table's D call, TRBD1, against the DNA was made. TRBV21-1 is a recognized pseudogene. Sequenced: peripheral blood. The CDR3 here is CASSPLGPGQGCPLSGNTIYF. CDR3 DNA sequence: TGTGCCAGCAGCCCTCTCGGTCCGGGACAGGGTTGCCCACTCTCTGGAAACACCATATATTTT.